This T cell receptor (beta chain) was found in a study of resident and recirculating memory T cells in vitiligo. This clone has just one count. V lost 1 base and J lost 6, with 9 bases in between. This CDR3 is built from 13 residues. The germline V gene has CDR1 MGHRA and CDR2 YSYEKL. The repertoire was sequenced with immunoSEQ multiplex PCR; TCRdb's copy has only in-frame clones and lacks some. The repertoire holds 75,000 to 95,000 clones, with under 95% as singletons. The sample taken for sequencing was blood. This clonotype was obtained from a male donor with vitiligo. The chain couples TRBV4-1 to TRBJ1-2; D is perhaps TRBD1 (6 bases). CDR3 residues: CASSQGAGDGYTF. For the CDR3, the DNA is TGCGCCAGCAGCCAAGGGGCAGGGGATGGCTACACCTTC.